The 18 T cell receptor beta chains reported below all come from one sample, sequenced in a study of beta chain features in type 1 diabetes. Antigen specificity for these receptors is unknown. The study's findings and limits: Shorter TCRB CDR3s, moderately but significantly so, marked every one of the four CD4+ subsets in Type 1 diabetes patients.

Every bit of the isolated RNA underwent reverse transcription, so sequencing read expressed TCRB transcripts. The assay was immunoSEQ multiplex PCR, and TCRdb's table has in-frame clones only and misses some. The data contain hundreds of thousands of clones, about 14% of them seen just once; the ten biggest clones take up 0.035% to 0.045%. The sequenced sample was naive CD4+ T cells from blood. These receptors all stem from a man between 18 and 35 years old with type 1 diabetes.

The table lists this clone with a few counts. V and J are TRBV9 and TRBJ2-2; D not resolved. Germline V lookup: CDR1 SGDLS, CDR2 YYNGEE. The CDR3 is made up of 15 amino acids. Trimming cost V 0 bases and J 1 base, with 7 bases left between them. This CDR3 is CASSVDVLNTGELFF. CDR3 bases: TGTGCCAGCAGCGTAGATGTCTTGAACACCGGGGAGCTGTTTTTT.

The CDR3, as DNA: TGTGCCAGTAGTATAACCCCGGAGGGCCTGGTCACTGAAGCTTTCTTT. This codes for CASSITPEGLVTEAFF. The chain carries TRBV19 and TRBJ1-1, with unresolved D. CDR1 is LNHDA, CDR2 SQIVND, per germline (reference sequence). The CDR3 sequence is 16 residues long. V was pared by 2 bases and J by 4 bases, with 17 bases between.

This clone was seen more than once but under ten times. The rearrangement uses TRBV9 and TRBJ1-2, with 9 bases fitting TRBD1. The CDR3 contains 14 residues. The junction had 3 bases not matched to a gene; V was cut back by 0 bases and J by 6 bases. Germline V gene sequence: CDR1 SGDLS, CDR2 YYNGEE. CDR3 sequence (DNA): TGTGCCAGCAGCGTAGTGAGGACAGGGGATGGCTACACCTTC. The encoded protein is CASSVVRTGDGYTF.

The chain uses TRBV4-3 and TRBJ2-3; D tentatively fits TRBD1 or TRBD2 (5 bases each). V was pared by 0 bases and J by 4 bases, with 17 bases between. This CDR3 is built from 17 residues. Per the germline V gene, CDR1 is LGHNA and CDR2 is YSLEER. CDR3: CASSQDGAASHPDTQYF. CDR3 nucleotides: TGCGCCAGCAGCCAAGATGGGGCGGCTAGCCATCCAGATACGCAGTATTTT.

This clone was counted only a few times. CDR3 coding DNA: TGTGCCAGTAGCCCGGGACGGACAACTAATGAAAAACTGTTTTTT. It codes for CASSPGRTTNEKLFF. This sequence joins TRBV19 and TRBJ1-4, with D perhaps matching TRBD1 (5 bases). CDR3 length equals 15 residues. Trimming left V 6 bases short and J 0 bases short, with 11 bases between. CDR1 and CDR2 from the germline V gene are LNHDA and SQIVND (reference sequence).

This chain connects TRBV29-1 to TRBJ2-5, with 10 bases aligning to TRBD2. Germline CDR1 SQVTM, CDR2 ANQGSEA. This CDR3 is 14 amino acids long. Unmatched junction bases numbered 6, after V lost 3 bases and J lost 5 bases. The DNA for the CDR3 is TGCAGCGTTGAGCCACTAGCGGGGAGGGAGACCCAGTACTTC. This gives the protein CSVEPLAGRETQYF. The full variable domain, in which reference TRBV29-1 and TRBJ2-5 provide the parts outside the CDR3, is SAVISQKPSRDICQRGTSLTIQCQVDSQVTMMFWYRQQPGQSLTLIATANQGSEATYESGFVIDKFPISRPNLTFSTLTVSNMSPEDSSIYLCSVEPLAGRETQYFGPGTRLLVL.

The genes are TRBV5-4 and TRBJ2-1, with a weak D call TRBD2 (7 bases). The V gene lost 5 bases and the J gene lost 0 bases, with 15 bases spanning the gap. From germline, CDR1 is SGHNT and CDR2 YYREEE (reference sequence). This CDR3 region has 16 residues. The CDR3 DNA follows: TGTGCCAGCAGATCCGGGGGGCTGAGCTCCTACAATGAGCAGTTCTTC. It specifies CASRSGGLSSYNEQFF.

The CDR3 sequence: CASTRQGSDEQFF. CDR3 bases: TGTGCCAGCACACGACAGGGTAGCGATGAGCAGTTCTTC. The V call is TRBV6-1, the J call TRBJ2-1; TRBD1 matches at 7 bases. The V segment lost 7 bases and the J segment 8 bases; nucleotides outside the gene matches: 8. Germline V CDR1 and CDR2: MNHNS, SASEGT. The CDR3 length is 13 residues.

The chain joins TRBV23-1 to TRBJ2-7; 7 positions agree with TRBD1. TRBV23-1 is assigned to the ORF class and has an uncertain function. Trimming at V came to 2 bases and at J to 1 base, leaving 8 bases not matched to a gene. The CDR3 is 16 residues long. The CDR3, as DNA: TGCGCCAGCAGTCAACCAGGACAGGTTGTATCCTACGAGCAGTACTTC. This translates into CASSQPGQVVSYEQYF.

The chain couples TRBV28 to TRBJ2-7, with 9 bases aligning to TRBD1. The CDR3 runs to 14 residues. Germline assignment: CDR1 MDHEN and CDR2 SYDVKM. V dropped 6 bases and J dropped 1; count of bases not matched to a gene: 4. CDR3 region: CASRLTGGSYEQYF. CDR3 in DNA: TGTGCCAGCAGGCTGACAGGGGGGTCCTACGAGCAGTACTTC.

This clone was observed a few times. V and J are TRBV4-3 and TRBJ2-7; weak D call: TRBD1 (6 bases). The CDR3 spans 14 residues. Germline V lookup: CDR1 LGHNA, CDR2 YSLEER. V was cut by 0 bases and J by 5 bases, with 11 bases left in between. The CDR3 reads CASSQDSRGHEQYF. The CDR3 DNA sequence: TGCGCCAGCAGCCAAGATTCCAGGGGACACGAGCAGTACTTC.

The J gene is TRBJ1-1, the V gene TRBV2; a weak D match, TRBD1 (5 bases). The CDR3 length is 14 residues. Germline V gene sequence: CDR1 SNHLY, CDR2 FYNNEI. V was cut by 10 bases and J by 4 bases, with 19 bases left in between. The CDR3 region is CATNAGNGGTEAFF. The CDR3 DNA sequence: TGTGCCACCAACGCAGGGAACGGGGGCACTGAAGCTTTCTTT.

The gene calls are TRBV15 and TRBJ2-1, with D perhaps matching TRBD2 (5 bases). The CDR3 is made up of 15 amino acids. Trimming cost V 1 base and J 6 bases, with 13 bases left between them. Germline V gives CDR1 LNHNV, CDR2 YYDKDF (reference sequence). The CDR3 region is CATSRGGLGGNEQFF. CDR3 sequence (DNA): TGTGCCACCAGCAGAGGAGGGCTAGGTGGCAATGAGCAGTTCTTC. The entire variable domain, with the rest obtained from reference TRBV15 and TRBJ2-1, is as follows: DAMVIQNPRYQVTQFGKPVTLSCSQTLNHNVMYWYQQKSSQAPKLLFHYYDKDFNNEADTPDNFQSRRPNTSFCFLDIRSPGLGDTAMYLCATSRGGLGGNEQFFGPGTRLTVL.

CDR3 region: CASSPGTSGRNTGELFF. Here the CDR3 DNA reads TGCGCCAGCAGCCCGGGGACTAGCGGGAGGAACACCGGGGAGCTGTTTTTT. The chain couples TRBV5-1 to TRBJ2-2; 14 bases align to TRBD2. Germline V gene lookup returns CDR1 SGHRS and CDR2 YFSETQ. Unmatched junction bases numbered 3, after V lost 4 bases and J lost 1 base. The CDR3 runs 17 residues.

The J gene is TRBJ2-5, the V gene TRBV9; no clear D gene. The CDR3 covers 13 residues. The germline gives CDR1 SGDLS, CDR2 YYNGEE. Trimming shortened V by 0 bases and J by 5 bases, and 8 bases separated the two germline ends. The CDR3 DNA reads TGTGCCAGCAGCGTAGATTTGGACGAGACCCAGTACTTC. This translates into CASSVDLDETQYF.

This clone turned up a few times. The V and J genes are TRBV5-1 and TRBJ2-7; no clear D gene. The CDR3 contains 11 residues. Germline CDR1 and CDR2: SGHRS and YFSETQ. V was pared by 4 bases and J by 3 bases, with 5 bases between. CDR3 sequence (DNA): TGCGCCAGCAGCGGCGGCTACGAGCAGTACTTC. The encoded protein is CASSGGYEQYF.

This clone was detected only a few times. This chain connects TRBV29-1 to TRBJ2-1; D is possibly TRBD1 or TRBD2 (5 bases each). CDR1 and CDR2 (germline): SQVTM, ANQGSEA. This CDR3 has 12 residues. Trimming shortened V by 5 bases and J by 8 bases, and 13 bases separated the two germline ends. The CDR3 coding sequence is TGCAGCGTTACGACAGCCGGGGATGAGCAGTTCTTC. It codes for CSVTTAGDEQFF.

This clone was found a few times. This chain links TRBV9 with TRBJ1-5, with D hard to call. The CDR3 totals 14 residues. From germline, CDR1 is SGDLS and CDR2 YYNGEE. V shed 0 bases and J shed 7 bases, with 11 bases lying between them. The CDR3: CASSVDSGGQPQHF. The CDR3 nucleotides are TGTGCCAGCAGCGTAGACAGCGGCGGCCAGCCCCAGCATTTT.